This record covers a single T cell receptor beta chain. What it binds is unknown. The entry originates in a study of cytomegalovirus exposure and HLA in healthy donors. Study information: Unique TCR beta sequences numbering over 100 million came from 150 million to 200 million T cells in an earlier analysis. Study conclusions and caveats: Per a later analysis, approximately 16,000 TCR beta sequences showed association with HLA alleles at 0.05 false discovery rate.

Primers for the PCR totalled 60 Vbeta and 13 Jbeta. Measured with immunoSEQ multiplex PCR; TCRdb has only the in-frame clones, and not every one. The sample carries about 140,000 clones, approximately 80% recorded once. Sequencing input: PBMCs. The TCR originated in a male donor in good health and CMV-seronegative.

The CDR3 loop reads CASSANYRDTYSYEQYF. The CDR3 bases are TGTGCCAGCAGCGCCAATTACCGGGACACATACTCCTACGAGCAGTACTTC. This rearrangement joins TRBV9 to TRBJ2-7; TRBD1 is a possible D gene (6 bases). Germline V gives CDR1 SGDLS, CDR2 YYNGEE. Trimming removed 3 bases at V and 0 bases at J, with 19 bases between. The CDR3 totals 17 residues.